This TCR beta chain was recovered during a study of blood T cell repertoires in COVID-19. Study context: Nucleic acid was either cDNA or gDNA, and it came from T cells, B-cell-depleted T cells, or PBMCs.

V shed 0 bases and J shed 7 bases, with 10 bases lying between them. This CDR3 has 13 amino acids. CDR1 and CDR2 (germline): SGDLS, YYNGEE. Data came from immunoSEQ multiplex PCR; TCRdb stores just in-frame clones and leaves some out. The sample carries approximately 170,000 clones, 84% recorded once. This receptor was identified in a woman aged 70-85 years with COVID-19, enrolled during active disease. The chain recombines TRBV9 with TRBJ1-2; D possibly corresponds to TRBD1 (6 bases). Sequencing was carried out using peripheral blood. CDR3 DNA: TGTGCCAGCAGCGTAGCTACAGGGTTTGGCTACACCTTC. Its translation: CASSVATGFGYTF. Full variable domain (outside the CDR3, taken from reference TRBV9 and TRBJ1-2): DSGVTQTPKHLITATGQRVTLRCSPRSGDLSVYWYQQSLDQGLQFLIQYYNGEERAKGNILERFSAQQFPDLHSELNLSSLELGDSALYFCASSVATGFGYTFGSGTRLTVV.